This T cell receptor (beta chain) was recorded in a study of OX40 agonist ivuxolimab in advanced cancers. This table comes from immunoSEQ multiplex PCR, and its TCRdb copy is limited to in-frame clones, with some not included. The sample shows about 48,000 clones, around 83% of them seen only once. The study's findings and limits: Low normalized T-cell clonal expansion also characterized some of the nonresponders.

CDR3 length: 15 amino acids. Trimming removed 4 bases at V and 0 bases at J, with 13 bases between. Germline values: CDR1 SNHLY, CDR2 FYNNEI. About this clone: The antigen remains unidentified.

This clonotype was sampled from an adult with an advanced solid tumor such as melanoma, head and neck, liver or kidney cancer. This sequence joins TRBV2 and TRBJ2-7; no definite D call. Specimen: CD4+ or CD8+ T cells sorted from blood, collected in a trial of the OX40 agonist ivuxolimab. In nucleotides, the CDR3 is TGTGCCAGCAGTGTGGGTCTACCAAGCTCCTACGAGCAGTACTTC. Protein product: CASSVGLPSSYEQYF.